This T cell receptor (beta chain) was recorded in a study of Graves' ophthalmopathy and Graves' hyperthyroidism. Whole-study results and caveats: A 13-signature model separated ophthalmopathy from stable hyperthyroidism, reaching approximately 88% sensitivity and almost 82% specificity cross-validated. Blood shared most expanded thyroid clonotypes above 0.001 frequency.

At least ten counts were recorded for this clonotype. Its cognate antigen is unknown. The V end was cut by 6 bases, the J end by 7 bases, with 16 bases between. The CDR3 sequence is 13 residues long. The germline V gene encodes CDR1 DFQATT and CDR2 SNEGSKA (reference sequence). From RNA, the CDR3 regions of TCR beta chains were amplified and sequenced. Scientists carried out first-round RT-PCR using HTBI primers and then a second-round multiplex PCR. TCRdb analysed the multiplex PCR reads with MiXCR anew, one entry per CDR3 protein. The table includes 200,000 to 250,000 distinct CDR3 sequences, 20% to 25% detected once. Orbital computed tomography, thyroid ultrasound, TRAb, serum thyroxine and clinical symptoms formed the basis of diagnosis. The PBMCs were taken from under 12 ml of fresh peripheral blood.

This sequence originates from a woman in her 50s with Graves' ophthalmopathy. The sequenced sample consisted of peripheral blood. The chain recombines TRBV20-1 with TRBJ1-5; unclear D gene. The CDR3 DNA reads TGCAGTGCGTTAGGCGGGTCTGGGCAGCCCCAGCATTTT. Its protein product is CSALGGSGQPQHF.